A selection of T cell receptor beta chains follows, all from one sample in a study of Ad26.COV2.S vaccination and SARS-CoV-2 variants. Repertoires were generated with immunoSEQ multiplex PCR, while TCRdb's copy carries only in-frame clones and drops some. The table shows more than 300,000 clones, with 70% to 90% occurring only once. Sequencing used peripheral blood, obtained in a trial of Ad26.COV2.S vaccine versus placebo. All receptors derive from a person aged 18 to 59 who received the Ad26.COV2.S COVID-19 vaccine or a placebo. CDR3s include the opening cysteine and the closing phenylalanine or tryptophan.

j_call v_call cdr3_aa
TRBJ1-2 TRBV7-2 CASSSAGVFDGYTF
TRBJ2-3 TRBV25-1 CASRGTVGADTQYF
TRBJ1-5 TRBV2 CASSEDRAYQPQHF
TRBJ2-7 TRBV4-2 CASSQVGGQAVSREQYF
TRBJ2-7 TRBV5-6 CASSSRRGQGLHEQYF
TRBJ1-1 TRBV5-1 CASSDQTGGSNTEAFF
TRBJ2-1 TRBV7-3 CASSPGLSPQHNEQFF
TRBJ1-2 TRBV7-9 CASSLEGPYYGYTF
TRBJ1-2 TRBV5-6 CASSLRSNTVNGYTF
TRBJ2-2 TRBV6-2/TRBV6-3 CASSYSSDTGELFF
TRBJ2-1 TRBV2 CASSARDGAYNEQFF
TRBJ2-3 TRBV6-1 CASSEDTDGIYTQYF
TRBJ2-5 TRBV13 CASSLENPLGGVETQYF
TRBJ1-2 TRBV7-2 CASSAQTTANYGYTF
TRBJ2-7 TRBV7-9 CASSSLTTGGSYEQYF
TRBJ2-2 TRBV30 CAWTPQGGAAGELFF
TRBJ2-5 TRBV10-3 CASGLAGGLGTQYF
TRBJ1-2 TRBV5-6 CASSLAGDREDGYTF
TRBJ1-2 TRBV6-5 CASNDGQSGGYTF
TRBJ1-1 TRBV4-3 CASSQDVDTEAFF
TRBJ2-1 TRBV7-2 CASSPRGPRGNEQFF
TRBJ2-5 TRBV30 CAWSVTVAGGTQYF
TRBJ2-5 TRBV5-1 CASSLERGTGGKTQYF
TRBJ2-5 TRBV18 CASRPTGIETQYF
TRBJ1-4 TRBV29-1 CSAEMDGVGEKLFF
TRBJ2-3 TRBV30 CAWRGGPSGTQYF
TRBJ1-5 TRBV7-6 CASSHSWTGLNQPQHF
TRBJ1-2 TRBV5-1 CASSPGARVDLGYTF
TRBJ2-7 TRBV5-4 CASSLGAGGPYEQYF
TRBJ2-5 TRBV5-4 CATSPAGRSQETQYF
TRBJ1-3 TRBV9 CASSVGGTKGAMGNTIYF
TRBJ1-4 TRBV6-6 CASSQPSGTGRATNEKLFF
TRBJ2-1 TRBV6-5 CASRETVMGYNEQFF
TRBJ2-3 TRBV10-3 CAIRPGVVPDTQYF
TRBJ2-3 TRBV11-2 CASSPQGRTDTQYF
TRBJ2-3 TRBV19 CASSRTGRGDTDTQYF